Listed below are T cell receptor beta chains from one sample, sequenced in a study of T cell repertoires and HLA-DP antigens. Using immunoSEQ multiplex PCR, the repertoire was profiled, and TCRdb retains in-frame clones only, with some absent. The sample lists about 73,000 clones; 80% were seen once. These receptors' antigens are unknown. The material sequenced was CD4+ T cells from PBMCs. All receptors derive from a man aged 60 to 75 in good health and CMV-seronegative. The CDR3 runs from the conserved cysteine through the conserved F or W. A D gene is named only where the DNA matches it firmly. The size entry is marked missing in some rows and otherwise reads once, few, many or a size class.

>TRBV5-1|TRBJ1-2|NA|NA
TGCGCCAGCAGCCAAGGGGGTTACGGCTACACCTTC
CASSQGGYGYTF
>TRBV7-8|TRBJ1-6|NA|TRBD1
TGTGCCAGCAGCTTAGGACAGGGGGGCCTTAATTCACCCCTCCACTTT
CASSLGQGGLNSPLHF
>TRBV9|TRBJ2-7|once|NA
TGTGCCAGCAGCGCCGACAGTCAGGGCGAGCAGTACTTC
CASSADSQGEQYF
>TRBV7-2|TRBJ1-2|once|TRBD1
TGTGCCAGCAGAACCCAGGGGGCTTCCTATGGCTACACCTTC
CASRTQGASYGYTF
>TRBV7-9|TRBJ1-2|once|NA
TGTGCCAGCAGCTTAGATCAAGGGGGCTACACCTTC
CASSLDQGGYTF
>TRBV7-6|TRBJ2-7|NA|TRBD1
TGTGCCAGCAGCTTAGGGGTACAGGGGCCCTACGAGCAGTACTTC
CASSLGVQGPYEQYF
>TRBV7-2|TRBJ2-3|NA|TRBD2
TGTGCCAGCAGCTTAGAGTCACTAGCGGGGACGGGGCCGCAGTATTTT
CASSLESLAGTGPQYF
>TRBV6-5|TRBJ1-6|NA|TRBD1
TGTGCCAGCAGTTCACGGACAGGGTTGACACCCCTCCACTTT
CASSSRTGLTPLHF
>TRBV11-1|TRBJ2-1|NA|NA
TGTGCCAGCAGCTTAGGAGGGGCCAGCCGTGAGCAGTTCTTC
CASSLGGASREQFF
>TRBV28|TRBJ2-2|NA|NA
TGTGCCAGCAGTTTATTATCACGGGGGACGAACACCGGGGAGCTGTTTTTT
CASSLLSRGTNTGELFF
>TRBV12-5|TRBJ2-3|few|TRBD1
TGTGCTAGTGGGAGCCGCCCGGGACAGGGGGTGGATACGCAGTATTTT
CASGSRPGQGVDTQYF
>TRBV18|TRBJ2-4|NA|NA
TGTGCCAGCTCACAGGGAGTGTCCCAAGCCAAAAACATTCAGTACTTC
CASSQGVSQAKNIQYF
>TRBV9|TRBJ1-2|NA|NA
TGTGCCAGCAGCGTAGCTGAGATTTCAATGGGAGGCTACACCTTC
CASSVAEISMGGYTF
>TRBV29-1|TRBJ1-1|NA|TRBD1
TGCAGCGGCGGACAGGGGCCCGCCTCGCCTGAAGCTTTCTTT
CSGGQGPASPEAFF
>TRBV11-2|TRBJ1-2|NA|NA
TGTGCCAGCAGCTTTGGCAGGGAGGGAGCTAACTATGGCTACACCTTC
CASSFGREGANYGYTF
>TRBV4-3|TRBJ2-7|few|NA
TGCGCCAGCAGCCAAGATCTCGGGGCAGGGGACTACGAGCAGTACTTC
CASSQDLGAGDYEQYF
>TRBV15|TRBJ1-1|NA|NA
TGTGCCACCATAGAGGTCGAGGGCACTGAAGCTTTCTTT
CATIEVEGTEAFF
>TRBV5-4|TRBJ2-1|NA|TRBD1
TGTGCCAGCAGCCCCGACAGGGGAACGTACAATGAGCAGTTCTTC
CASSPDRGTYNEQFF
>TRBV6-1|TRBJ2-4|NA|NA
TGTGCCAGCAGTGAAGGAACAGGGCTAAACATTCAGTACTTC
CASSEGTGLNIQYF
>TRBV19|TRBJ2-5|NA|NA
TGTGCCAGTAGTATAGTCTCAGGGATTGGGGAGACCCAGTACTTC
CASSIVSGIGETQYF
>TRBV6-6|TRBJ2-7|NA|TRBD1
TGTGCCAGCAGTAAGGACAGGGGGCGCGAGCAGTACTTC
CASSKDRGREQYF
>TRBV27|TRBJ2-1|NA|TRBD2
TGTGCCAGGGAGAACGGGACTAGCGGGGAACACTCCTACAATGAGCAGTTCTTC
CARENGTSGEHSYNEQFF
>TRBV18|TRBJ1-4|NA|NA
TGTGCCAGCTCAAGAGTAGGGGAAAAACTGTTTTTT
CASSRVGEKLFF
>TRBV5-1|TRBJ2-3|once|NA
TGCGCCAGCAGCTTGGGCGGGGAGGGCACAGATACGCAGTATTTT
CASSLGGEGTDTQYF
>TRBV5-5|TRBJ1-6|NA|TRBD1
TGTGCCAGCACCCAAACCCAGGGGGCCTCCAGCTCCTATAATTCACCCCTCCACTTT
CASTQTQGASSSYNSPLHF
>TRBV30|TRBJ2-3|NA|NA
TGTGCCTGTCGGGCCCAGAGGATGGATACGCAGTATTTT
CACRAQRMDTQYF
>TRBV7-9|TRBJ1-1|NA|NA
TGTGCCAGCAGCACAGATGGGTTCGGCACTGAAGCTTTCTTT
CASSTDGFGTEAFF
>TRBV20-1|TRBJ2-7|NA|NA
TGCAGTGCTAGAGGAGAATACGAGCAGTACTTC
CSARGEYEQYF
>TRBV11-3|TRBJ2-1|NA|NA
TGTGCCAGCAGCTTAGATCGGGACGGAGGGGCAAACAATGAGCAGTTCTTC
CASSLDRDGGANNEQFF
>TRBV28|TRBJ1-1|NA|TRBD1
TGTGCCAGCAGCCCAGCCGGGACAGGGGGCAACACTGAAGCTTTCTTT
CASSPAGTGGNTEAFF
>TRBV5-1|TRBJ1-1|NA|TRBD1
TGCGCCAGCAGCCACCGACAGGGTCGGGACACTGAAGCTTTCTTT
CASSHRQGRDTEAFF
>TRBV30|TRBJ1-4|NA|NA
TGTGCCTGGAGTGTTGATGAAAAACTGTTTTTT
CAWSVDEKLFF
>TRBV10-1|TRBJ2-2|NA|TRBD2
TGCGCCAGCAGTCGCTTCCCGCACTTAGCGGGAGATATCGGCGGGGAGCTGTTTTTT
CASSRFPHLAGDIGGELFF
>TRBV7-7|TRBJ2-5|once|NA
TGTGCCAGCAGCTCAAACCCGGGCCAAGAGACCCAGTACTTC
CASSSNPGQETQYF
>TRBV13|TRBJ2-7|once|TRBD2
TGTGCCAGCAGCTTATACAGGGCCCATGGGGGCATTAGCGGGGGACACGAGCAGTACTTC
CASSLYRAHGGISGGHEQYF
>TRBV6-1|TRBJ1-2|NA|NA
TGTGCCAGCAGCGGGTCCGGGACTAGGTATGGCTACACCTTC
CASSGSGTRYGYTF
>TRBV4-1|TRBJ1-2|NA|NA
TGCGCCAGCAGCCAAGGAGCCTGGGGCTACACCTTC
CASSQGAWGYTF
>TRBV5-1|TRBJ1-1|NA|NA
TGCGCCAGCAGCTTGGAGGGCTCTGAAGCTTTCTTT
CASSLEGSEAFF
>TRBV7-2|TRBJ2-2|NA|TRBD2
TGTGCCAGCAGCTTAGGGACTAGCGGGAACACCGGGGAGCTGTTTTTT
CASSLGTSGNTGELFF
>TRBV5-1|TRBJ2-7|NA|NA
TGCGCCAGCAGCTTGGCGGGGGCCTACTCCTACGAGCAGTACTTC
CASSLAGAYSYEQYF
>TRBV7-2|TRBJ2-2|NA|NA
TGTGCCAGCAGCTTAAGTAGACCGGAGAACACCGGGGAGCTGTTTTTT
CASSLSRPENTGELFF
>TRBV7-8|TRBJ2-2|NA|NA
TGTGCCAGCAGACAGGGAGGGAGCACCGGGGAGCTGTTTTTT
CASRQGGSTGELFF
>TRBV5-6|TRBJ2-7|NA|TRBD1
TGTGCCAGCAGCCCGGACAGGGGACTTCCCCCCTCCTACGAGCAGTACTTC
CASSPDRGLPPSYEQYF
>TRBV7-2|TRBJ2-5|NA|TRBD2
TGTGCCAGCAGCCCAGATGTGGGACTAGGCAAAAAAGAGACCCAGTACTTC
CASSPDVGLGKKETQYF
>TRBV2|TRBJ2-2|NA|NA
TGTGCCAGCAGTGAGAGGCCACTGACCGGGGAGCTGTTTTTT
CASSERPLTGELFF
>TRBV19|TRBJ1-1|NA|TRBD1
TGTGCCAGTAGTCCCCCGGGACAGGGATTCACTGAAGCTTTCTTT
CASSPPGQGFTEAFF
>TRBV5-8|TRBJ1-2|NA|TRBD1
TGTGCCAGCAACACCGGGACAGTCTATGGCTACACCTTC
CASNTGTVYGYTF
>TRBV2|TRBJ2-7|NA|TRBD2
TGTGCCAGCAGGAGCGGGGGGTCATCCTACGAGCAGTACTTC
CASRSGGSSYEQYF
>TRBV28|TRBJ2-2|NA|NA
TGTGCCAGCAGGGAGGCGGGGGCCGTAGTCACCGGGGAGCTGTTTTTT
CASREAGAVVTGELFF
>TRBV7-8|TRBJ1-1|NA|NA
TGTGCCAGCAGCCCCGAGGAGGCCAGGTGGAACACTGAAGCTTTCTTT
CASSPEEARWNTEAFF
>TRBV7-3|TRBJ2-1|NA|TRBD2
TGTGCCAGCAGTAGTAGCGGGATTTACAATGAGCAGTTCTTC
CASSSSGIYNEQFF
>TRBV5-1|TRBJ2-1|NA|TRBD1
TGCGCCAGCAGCTTGGCCGGGGCAGGGGGCAAGGATGAGCAGTTCTTC
CASSLAGAGGKDEQFF